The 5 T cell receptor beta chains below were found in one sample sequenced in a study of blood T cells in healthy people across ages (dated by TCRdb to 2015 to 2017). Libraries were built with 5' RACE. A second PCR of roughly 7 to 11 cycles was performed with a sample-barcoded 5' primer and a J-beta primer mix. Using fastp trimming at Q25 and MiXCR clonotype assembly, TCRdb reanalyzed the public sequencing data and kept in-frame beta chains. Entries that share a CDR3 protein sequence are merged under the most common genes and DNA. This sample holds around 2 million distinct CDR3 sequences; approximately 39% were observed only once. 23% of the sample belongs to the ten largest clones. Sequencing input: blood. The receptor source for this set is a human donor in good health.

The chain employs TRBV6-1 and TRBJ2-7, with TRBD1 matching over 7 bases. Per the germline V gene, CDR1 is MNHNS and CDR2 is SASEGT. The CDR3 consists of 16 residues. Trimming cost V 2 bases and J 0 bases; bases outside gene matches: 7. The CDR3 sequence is CASSEWDRESSYEQYF. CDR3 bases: TGTGCCAGCAGTGAATGGGACAGAGAGAGCTCCTACGAGCAGTACTTC.

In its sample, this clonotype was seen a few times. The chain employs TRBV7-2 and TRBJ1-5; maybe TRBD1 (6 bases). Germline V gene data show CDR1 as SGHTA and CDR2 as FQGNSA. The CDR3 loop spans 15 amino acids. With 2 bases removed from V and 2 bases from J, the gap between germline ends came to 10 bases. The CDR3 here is CASSLFAGGNQPQHF. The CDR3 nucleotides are TGTGCCAGCAGCTTATTTGCAGGGGGCAATCAGCCCCAGCATTTT.

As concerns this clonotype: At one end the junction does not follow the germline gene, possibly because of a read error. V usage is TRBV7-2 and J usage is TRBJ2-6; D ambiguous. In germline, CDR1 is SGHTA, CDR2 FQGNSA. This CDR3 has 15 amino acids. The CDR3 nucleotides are TGTGCCATCAGCCAATCCCCCTCTGGGGCCAACGTCCTGACTTTC. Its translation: CAISQSPSGANVLTF.

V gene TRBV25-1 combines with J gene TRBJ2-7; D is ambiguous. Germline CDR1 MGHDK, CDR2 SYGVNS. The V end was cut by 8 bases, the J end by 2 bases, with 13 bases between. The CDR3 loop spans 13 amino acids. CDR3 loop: CASVVTGAYEQYF. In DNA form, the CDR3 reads TGTGCCAGCGTAGTAACTGGAGCCTACGAGCAGTACTTC.

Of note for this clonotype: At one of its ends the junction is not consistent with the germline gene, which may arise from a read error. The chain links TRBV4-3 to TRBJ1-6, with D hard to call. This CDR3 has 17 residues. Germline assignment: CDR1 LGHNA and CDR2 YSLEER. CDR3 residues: CAGSQERSTRSSSPLHF. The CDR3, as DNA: TGCGCCGGCAGCCAAGAAAGGAGCACAAGGTCGAGTTCACCCCTCCACTTT.